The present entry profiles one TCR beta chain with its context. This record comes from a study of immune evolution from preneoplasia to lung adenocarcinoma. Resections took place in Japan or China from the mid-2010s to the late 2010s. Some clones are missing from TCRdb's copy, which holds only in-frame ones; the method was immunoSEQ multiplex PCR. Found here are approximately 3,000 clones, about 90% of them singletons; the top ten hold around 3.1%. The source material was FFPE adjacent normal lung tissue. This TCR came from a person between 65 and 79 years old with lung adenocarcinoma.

CDR3 residues: CASSPYGSYEQYF. DNA of the CDR3: TGCGCCAGCAGCCCATACGGCTCCTACGAGCAGTACTTC. J is TRBJ2-7 and V is TRBV5-1; D call uncertain. The V end lost 4 bases, the J end lost 0 bases, and 8 bases lay between the germline ends. The CDR3 loop spans 13 amino acids. CDR1 and CDR2 (germline): SGHRS, YFSETQ.